This T cell receptor (beta chain) originates from a study of blood T cell repertoires in COVID-19. Germline V CDR1 and CDR2: SNHLY, FYNNEI. The CDR3 covers 14 residues. V lost 5 bases, J lost 1 base, and 1 base stayed unmatched. TCRdb's copy holds only in-frame clones and misses some; the assay was immunoSEQ multiplex PCR. Seen here are 95,000 to 150,000 clones, approximately 90% observed once, and the top ten hold about 1.6%. The sequence derives from a human donor in a cohort sampled during active COVID-19. The chain couples TRBV2 to TRBJ2-7; 11 nucleotides align to TRBD1. Sequenced: peripheral blood. As DNA, the CDR3 is TGTGCCAGCAGTCGGGACAGGGGGTCCTACGAGCAGTACTTC. Translated: CASSRDRGSYEQYF.